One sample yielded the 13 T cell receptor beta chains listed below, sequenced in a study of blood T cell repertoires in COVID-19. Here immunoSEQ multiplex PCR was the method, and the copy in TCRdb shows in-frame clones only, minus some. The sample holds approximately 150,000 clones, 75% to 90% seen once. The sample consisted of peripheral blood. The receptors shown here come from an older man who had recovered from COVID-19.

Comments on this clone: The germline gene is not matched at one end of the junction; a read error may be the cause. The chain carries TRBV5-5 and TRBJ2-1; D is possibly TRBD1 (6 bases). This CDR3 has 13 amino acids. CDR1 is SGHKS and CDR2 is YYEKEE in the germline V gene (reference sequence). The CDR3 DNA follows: TGTGCCAGCAGCACTACTAACCCCCTGTACAGGGTCTTC. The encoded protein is CASSTTNPLYRVF. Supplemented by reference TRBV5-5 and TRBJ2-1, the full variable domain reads DAGVTQSPTHLIKTRGQQVTLRCSPISGHKSVSWYQQVLGQGPQFIFQYYEKEERGRGNFPDRFSARQFPNYSSELNVNALLLGDSALYLCASSTTNPLYRVFGPGTRLTVL.

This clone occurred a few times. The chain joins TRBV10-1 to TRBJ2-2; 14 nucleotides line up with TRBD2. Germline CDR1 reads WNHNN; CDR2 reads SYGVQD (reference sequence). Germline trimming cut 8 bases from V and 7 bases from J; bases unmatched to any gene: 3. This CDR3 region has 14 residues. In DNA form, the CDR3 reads TGCGCCAGCGCCGGGACTAGCGGGAGCGGGGAGCTGTTTTTT. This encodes CASAGTSGSGELFF.

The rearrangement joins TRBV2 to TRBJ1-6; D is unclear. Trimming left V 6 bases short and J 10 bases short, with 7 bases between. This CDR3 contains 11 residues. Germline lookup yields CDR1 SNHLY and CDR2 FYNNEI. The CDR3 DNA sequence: TGTGCCAGCAGCGAGACATCACCCCTCCACTTT. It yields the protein CASSETSPLHF.

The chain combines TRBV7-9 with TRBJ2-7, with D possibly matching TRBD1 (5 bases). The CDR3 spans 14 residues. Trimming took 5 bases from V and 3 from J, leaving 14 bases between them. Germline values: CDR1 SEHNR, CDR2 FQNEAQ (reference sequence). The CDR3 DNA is TGTGCCAGCAGCGAGAGAGGACATCACTACGAGCAGTACTTC. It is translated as CASSERGHHYEQYF. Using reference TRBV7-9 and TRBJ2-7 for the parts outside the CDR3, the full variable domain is DTGVSQNPRHKITKRGQNVTFRCDPISEHNRLYWYRQTLGQGPEFLTYFQNEAQLEKSRLLSDRFSAERPKGSFSTLEIQRTEQGDSAMYLCASSERGHHYEQYFGPGTRLTVT.

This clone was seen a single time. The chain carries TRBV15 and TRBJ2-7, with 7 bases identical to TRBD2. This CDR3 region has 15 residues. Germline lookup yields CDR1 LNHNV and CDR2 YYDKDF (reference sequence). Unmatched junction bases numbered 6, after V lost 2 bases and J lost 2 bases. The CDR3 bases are TGTGCCACCAGCAGAAGCAGCGGGATCGCCTACGAGCAGTACTTC. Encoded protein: CATSRSSGIAYEQYF. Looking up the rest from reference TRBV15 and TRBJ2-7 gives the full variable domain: DAMVIQNPRYQVTQFGKPVTLSCSQTLNHNVMYWYQQKSSQAPKLLFHYYDKDFNNEADTPDNFQSRRPNTSFCFLDIRSPGLGDTAMYLCATSRSSGIAYEQYFGPGTRLTVT.

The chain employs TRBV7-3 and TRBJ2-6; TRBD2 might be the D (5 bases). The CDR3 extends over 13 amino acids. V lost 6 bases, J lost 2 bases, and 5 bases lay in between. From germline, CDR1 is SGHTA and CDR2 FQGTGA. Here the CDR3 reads CASRGAGANVLTF. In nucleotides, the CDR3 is TGTGCCAGCAGGGGAGCTGGGGCCAACGTCCTGACTTTC.

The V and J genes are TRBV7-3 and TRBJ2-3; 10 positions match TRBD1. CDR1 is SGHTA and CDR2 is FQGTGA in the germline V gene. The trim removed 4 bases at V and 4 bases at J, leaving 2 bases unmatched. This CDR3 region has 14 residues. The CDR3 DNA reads TGTGCCAGCAGCTCGACAGGGGGCGCAGATACGCAGTATTTT. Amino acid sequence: CASSSTGGADTQYF.

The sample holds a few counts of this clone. The CDR3 DNA reads as TGTGCCAGCAGCCCGTCGGGACTTTCCTACGAGCAGTACTTC. Protein product: CASSPSGLSYEQYF. This chain links TRBV3-1 (or the pseudogene TRBV3-2) with TRBJ2-7, with a weak D call TRBD2 (6 bases). The germline V gene has CDR1 LGHDT and CDR2 YNNKEL (reference sequence). V was cut by 4 bases and J by 1 base, with 11 bases left in between. The CDR3 has 14 residues.

Here the CDR3 DNA reads TGTGCCAGCAGTTACTCGACACAGGGGGAAGCTTTCTTT. Its protein is CASSYSTQGEAFF. V is TRBV6-5 and J is TRBJ1-1, with 7 nucleotides matching TRBD1. The CDR3 spans 13 residues. The V gene's germline CDR1 is MNHEY and CDR2 SVGAGI. V was pared by 0 bases and J by 8 bases, with 3 bases of the junction left unmatched.

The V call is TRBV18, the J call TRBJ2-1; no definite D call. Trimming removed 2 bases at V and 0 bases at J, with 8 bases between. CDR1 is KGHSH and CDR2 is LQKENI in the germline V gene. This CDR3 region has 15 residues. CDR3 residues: CASSPSVVSYNEQFF. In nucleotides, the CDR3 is TGTGCCAGCTCACCAAGCGTGGTCTCCTACAATGAGCAGTTCTTC. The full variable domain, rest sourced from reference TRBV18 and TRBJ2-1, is NAGVMQNPRHLVRRRGQEARLRCSPMKGHSHVYWYRQLPEEGLKFMVYLQKENIIDESGMPKERFSAEFPKEGPSILRIQQVVRGDSAAYFCASSPSVVSYNEQFFGPGTRLTVL.

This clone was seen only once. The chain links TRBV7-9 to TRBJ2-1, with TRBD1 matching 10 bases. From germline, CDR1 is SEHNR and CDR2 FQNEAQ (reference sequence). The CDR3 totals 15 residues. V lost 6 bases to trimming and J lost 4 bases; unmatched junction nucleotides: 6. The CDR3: CASSPVGQGYNEQFF. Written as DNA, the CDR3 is TGTGCCAGCAGTCCCGTGGGACAGGGGTACAATGAGCAGTTCTTC.

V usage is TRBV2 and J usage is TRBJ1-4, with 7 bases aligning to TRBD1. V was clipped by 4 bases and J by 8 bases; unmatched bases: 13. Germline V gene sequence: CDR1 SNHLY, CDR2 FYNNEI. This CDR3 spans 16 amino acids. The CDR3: CASSAPRRGRGEKLFF. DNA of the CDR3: TGTGCCAGCAGTGCCCCCCGGAGGGGGCGAGGAGAAAAACTGTTTTTT.

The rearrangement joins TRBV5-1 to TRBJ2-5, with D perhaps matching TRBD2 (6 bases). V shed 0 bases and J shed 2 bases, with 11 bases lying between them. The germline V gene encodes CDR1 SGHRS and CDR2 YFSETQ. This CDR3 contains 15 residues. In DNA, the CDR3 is TGCGCCAGCAGCTTGGAGGCGGGGCATCAAGAGACCCAGTACTTC. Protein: CASSLEAGHQETQYF.